The 10 T cell receptor beta chains below come from one sample, sequenced in a study of T cell responses to AZD1222 COVID-19 vaccine. The method was immunoSEQ multiplex PCR; TCRdb's version includes in-frame clones alone and lacks a portion of them. The repertoire holds approximately 180,000 clones, with roughly nine tenths as singletons. Sequencing was performed on peripheral blood, taken on day 0 of AZD1222 vaccination. The receptors originated from an adult in good health.

The CDR3 DNA sequence: TGTGCCAGCAGTTACTCGTATGGCTACACCTTC. It codes for CASSYSYGYTF. The chain combines TRBV6-6 with TRBJ1-2; D gene uncertain. The germline CDR1 and CDR2 sequences are MNHNY and SVGAGI (reference sequence). V was clipped by 0 bases and J by 5 bases, with 1 base between them. The CDR3 contains 11 residues.

The chain combines TRBV4-3 with TRBJ2-1; TRBD2 aligns across 12 bases. Germline V gene lookup returns CDR1 LGHNA and CDR2 YSLEER. This CDR3 spans 17 amino acids. With V trimmed by 0 bases and J by 6 bases, 6 bases remained unmatched. The CDR3 reads CASSQEWWTSGANEQFF. The CDR3 nucleotides are TGCGCCAGCAGCCAAGAGTGGTGGACTAGCGGGGCCAATGAGCAGTTCTTC.

CDR3 sequence reads: CASSQEWDRGNHEQFF. DNA of the CDR3: TGCGCCAGCAGCCAAGAATGGGACAGGGGTAACCATGAGCAGTTCTTC. The chain couples TRBV4-3 to TRBJ2-1, with 10 bases lining up with TRBD1. Trimming at V came to 0 bases and at J to 8 bases, leaving 7 bases not matched to a gene. Germline CDR1 and CDR2: LGHNA and YSLEER. The length of the CDR3 is 16 residues.

V usage is TRBV7-8 and J usage is TRBJ1-5, with D hard to call. The germline V gene has CDR1 SGHVS and CDR2 FQNEAQ. The length of the CDR3 is 15 residues. V lost 1 base to trimming and J lost 6 bases, with 13 bases between them. The CDR3 DNA reads TGTGCCAGCAGCTTAGTTGGTGGGGTGGCTCAGCCCCAGCATTTT. Encoded protein: CASSLVGGVAQPQHF.

This clone was seen a handful of times. The J gene is TRBJ1-4, the V gene TRBV2; no clear D. The CDR3 is made up of 16 amino acids. Trimming removed 7 bases from V and 8 bases from J, with 23 bases in between. Per the germline V gene, CDR1 is SNHLY and CDR2 is FYNNEI. This chain's CDR3 is CASMARAPSGREKLFF. CDR3 nucleotide sequence: TGTGCCAGCATGGCCCGGGCCCCCAGTGGCCGGGAAAAACTGTTTTTT.

The chain combines TRBV6-2 or TRBV6-3 with TRBJ1-1; D is perhaps TRBD1 (6 bases). The V and J ends lost 0 bases and 0 bases respectively, with 14 bases between them. CDR1 and CDR2 (germline): MNHEY, SVGEGT. The CDR3 sequence is 17 residues long. This chain's CDR3 is CASSYSGGPNLNTEAFF. The CDR3 bases are TGTGCCAGCAGTTACTCGGGGGGGCCGAATTTGAACACTGAAGCTTTCTTT.

V is TRBV19 and J is TRBJ1-2, with D hard to call. CDR1 and CDR2 from the germline V gene are LNHDA and SQIVND (reference sequence). Trimming cost V 1 base and J 2 bases, with 14 bases left between them. The CDR3 has 16 residues. CDR3 DNA: TGTGCCAGTAGTATAGTCAGGAGGACGGAGAACTATGGCTACACCTTC. Translated, it gives CASSIVRRTENYGYTF.

The J gene is TRBJ1-1, the V gene TRBV19; no firm D call. Between the trimmed V and J ends, which lost 7 bases and 6 bases, there was a span of 9 bases. The V gene's germline CDR1 is LNHDA and CDR2 SQIVND (reference sequence). The CDR3 extends over 11 amino acids. CDR3 sequence: CASINGAEAFF. As DNA, the CDR3 is TGTGCCAGTATAAATGGTGCTGAAGCTTTCTTT.

This chain joins TRBV12-3 or TRBV12-4 and TRBJ2-7, with D perhaps matching TRBD2 (5 bases). CDR3 length: 13 residues. The germline V and J ends were trimmed by 5 bases and 2 bases, with 10 bases remaining between them. This chain's CDR3 is CASSQLGTYEQYF. CDR3 DNA sequence: TGTGCCAGCAGTCAACTCGGGACCTACGAGCAGTACTTC.

The V gene is TRBV7-2, the J gene TRBJ1-1, with D possibly TRBD1 on 6 matching bases. V was pared by 3 bases and J by 0 bases, with 11 bases between. The CDR3 covers 15 residues. Germline values: CDR1 SGHTA, CDR2 FQGNSA. The CDR3 nucleotides read TGTGCCAGCAGCTTGGGGGCAGTAATGAACACTGAAGCTTTCTTT. Encoded protein: CASSLGAVMNTEAFF.